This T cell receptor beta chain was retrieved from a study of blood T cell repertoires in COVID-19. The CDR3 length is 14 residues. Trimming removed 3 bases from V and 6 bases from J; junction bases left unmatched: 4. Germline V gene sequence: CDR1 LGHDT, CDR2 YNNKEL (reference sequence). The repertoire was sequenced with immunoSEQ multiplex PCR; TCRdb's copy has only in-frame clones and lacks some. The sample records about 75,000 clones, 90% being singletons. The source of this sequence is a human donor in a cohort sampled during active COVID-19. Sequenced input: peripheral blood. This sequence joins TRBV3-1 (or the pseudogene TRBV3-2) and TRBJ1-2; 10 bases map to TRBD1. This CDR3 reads CASSQIGQGDGYTF. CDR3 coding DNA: TGTGCCAGCAGCCAGATTGGACAGGGGGATGGCTACACCTTC.